Presented here are 12 T cell receptor beta chains from one specimen sequenced in a study of spatial heterogeneity in lung cancer. TCRdb analysed the 5' RACE reads with MiXCR anew, one entry per CDR3 protein. Among 20,000 to 25,000 distinct CDR3 sequences listed, less than 6% were seen once. Sample time point: sample taken at primary tumor resection. Here the sequenced sample was PBMCs, taken at surgery. These receptors were taken from a male donor with early-stage non-small cell lung cancer.

This clonotype was seen many times. The genes are TRBV24-1 and TRBJ2-1; 14 bases align to TRBD2. CDR3 length equals 19 residues. Germline CDR1 reads KGHDR; CDR2 reads SFDVKD. The J segment lost 0 bases and the V segment lost 4 bases, leaving 7 bases of the junction unmatched. The CDR3 region has the DNA TGTGCCACCAGTGACCTAACCGGGACTAGCGGGAGCTCCTACAATGAGCAGTTCTTC. Translation gives CATSDLTGTSGSSYNEQFF.

This clonotype was recorded many times. J is TRBJ1-6 and V is TRBV13, with D hard to call. Trimming removed 2 bases from V and 7 bases from J, with 12 bases in between. The CDR3 is 15 amino acids. Germline-derived CDR1 and CDR2 are PRHDT and FYEKMQ (reference sequence). The CDR3 here is CASSLSQGFNSPLHF. Here the CDR3 DNA reads TGTGCCAGCAGCTTAAGTCAAGGCTTCAATTCACCCCTCCACTTT. The full variable domain, completed using reference TRBV13 and TRBJ1-6, is AAGVIQSPRHLIKEKRETATLKCYPIPRHDTVYWYQQGPGQDPQFLISFYEKMQSDKGSIPDRFSAQQFSDYHSELNMSSLELGDSALYFCASSLSQGFNSPLHFGNGTRLTVT.

This clonotype was recorded many times. The chain has TRBV6-6 and TRBJ1-2, with no clear D. The germline V and J ends were trimmed by 11 bases and 3 bases, with 13 bases remaining between them. This CDR3 contains 12 residues. Germline V gives CDR1 MNHNY, CDR2 SVGAGI (reference sequence). In DNA form, the CDR3 reads TGTGCCGCGGGAGGCTCCTACTATGGCTACACCTTC. This encodes CAAGGSYYGYTF.

This rearrangement joins TRBV5-4 to TRBJ2-5; 7 nucleotides agree with TRBD2. The germline V gene encodes CDR1 SGHNT and CDR2 YYREEE (reference sequence). V lost 2 bases, J lost 2 bases, and 3 bases stayed unmatched. CDR3 length: 14 residues. The CDR3, as DNA: TGTGCCAGCAGCTTTGGCGGGAGTCAAGAGACCCAGTACTTC. Encoded protein: CASSFGGSQETQYF.

In this sample, this clonotype turned up many times. The chain links TRBV20-1 to TRBJ2-5; 12 bases are a match to TRBD2. Per germline, CDR1 DFQATT and CDR2 SNEGSKA (reference sequence). The junction had 4 bases not matched to a gene; V was cut back by 6 bases and J by 2 bases. The CDR3 runs to 14 residues. The CDR3 loop is CSAPLAGGQETQYF. In nucleotides, the CDR3 is TGCAGTGCCCCTCTAGCGGGGGGGCAAGAGACCCAGTACTTC.

This clonotype is medium-sized. In nucleotides, the CDR3 is TGTGCCAGCAGCCAAGGAATGACTACCTGGAGCGGCGAGCAGTACTTC. Residues: CASSQGMTTWSGEQYF. The genes are TRBV4-2 and TRBJ2-7; D perhaps matches TRBD2 (5 bases). CDR1 is LGHNA and CDR2 is YNFKEQ in the germline V gene. The CDR3 is 16 residues long. Trimming pared 1 base from V and 6 bases from J, leaving 19 bases between.

This clonotype was counted many times. V gene TRBV7-2 combines with J gene TRBJ2-7, with D unclear. V lost 1 base and J 2 bases, leaving 3 bases between the germline ends. The CDR3 is 12 amino acids. CDR1 SGHTA and CDR2 FQGNSA come from the germline V gene. CDR3 sequence: CASSLVAYEQYF. In DNA, the CDR3 is TGTGCCAGCAGCTTAGTGGCCTACGAGCAGTACTTC. The full variable domain, rest sourced from reference TRBV7-2 and TRBJ2-7, is GAGVSQSPSNKVTEKGKDVELRCDPISGHTALYWYRQSLGQGLEFLIYFQGNSAPDKSGLPSDRFSAERTGGSVSTLTIQRTQQEDSAVYLCASSLVAYEQYFGPGTRLTVT.

This clonotype occurred many times. For the CDR3, the DNA is TGTGCCAGCAGCCTCGGACTAGCGGACACCGGGGAGCTGTTTTTT. Protein: CASSLGLADTGELFF. The chain uses TRBV2 and TRBJ2-2; TRBD2 matches at 10 bases. The germline CDR1 and CDR2 sequences are SNHLY and FYNNEI. This CDR3 comprises 15 residues. With 6 bases clipped from V and 3 bases from J, the junction kept 4 bases outside the gene matches.

The chain employs TRBV28 and TRBJ2-5; 13 bases fit TRBD2. V trimming: 3 bases; J trimming: 1 base; junction bases outside the gene matches: 2. The CDR3 is 16 residues long. Germline V lookup: CDR1 MDHEN, CDR2 SYDVKM. CDR3 DNA sequence: TGTGCCAGCAGTTTCGGACTAGCGGGGGCCCAAGAGACCCAGTACTTC. This codes for CASSFGLAGAQETQYF.

This clonotype was counted between two and nine times. The chain recombines TRBV7-2 with TRBJ2-1, with 9 bases matching TRBD2. V lost 4 bases and J lost 8; bases outside the gene matches: 12. Germline assignment: CDR1 SGHTA and CDR2 FQGNSA. This CDR3 is built from 16 residues. Here the CDR3 reads CASSSQAGGLSDEQFF. The CDR3 nucleotides read TGTGCCAGCAGCTCTCAAGCGGGAGGTTTAAGCGATGAGCAGTTCTTC.

This clonotype appeared a few times. V is TRBV3-1 and J is TRBJ1-5; 10 nucleotides line up with TRBD1. Unmatched junction bases numbered 14, after V lost 6 bases and J lost 3 bases. The CDR3 covers 18 residues. CDR1 LGHDT and CDR2 YNNKEL come from the germline V gene (reference sequence). The CDR3 DNA reads as TGTGCCAGCAGTCCCGCCATAGGGACAGGGGCGAACAATCAGCCCCAGCATTTT. This gives the protein CASSPAIGTGANNQPQHF.

This chain links TRBV10-3 with TRBJ1-1; D perhaps matches TRBD1 (6 bases). Germline V gene sequence: CDR1 ENHRY, CDR2 SYGVKD. V shed 11 bases and J shed 1 base, with 11 bases lying between them. This CDR3 spans 12 amino acids. The CDR3 bases are TGTGCCGCCCGACAGGAGAACACTGAAGCTTTCTTT. The encoded protein is CAARQENTEAFF.